The rows below give T cell receptor beta chains drawn from one sample of a study of OX40 agonist ivuxolimab in advanced cancers. The assay was immunoSEQ multiplex PCR, and TCRdb's table has in-frame clones only and misses some. The sample contains 45,000 to 65,000 clones, approximately 91% of which appear only once. Source: CD4+ or CD8+ T cells sorted from blood, taken in a trial of the OX40 agonist ivuxolimab. The receptors here all came from an adult with an advanced solid tumor such as melanoma, head and neck, liver or kidney cancer. Each CDR3 is given with its conserved first and last residue. The D gene is left open where the match is weak. Not every row has a clone size; where given, it reads once, few, many or a size class.

clone_size	v_call	j_call	d_call	cdr3_aa	cdr3_nt
NA	TRBV7-9	TRBJ2-1	TRBD1	CASSWVGTGRGINEQFF	TGTGCCAGCAGCTGGGTCGGGACAGGGAGGGGTATCAATGAGCAGTTCTTC
NA	TRBV5-8	TRBJ1-1	NA	CASSLSRNTEAFF	TGTGCCAGCAGCTTGTCACGAAACACTGAAGCTTTCTTT
few	TRBV29-1	TRBJ1-1	NA	CSVEINTEAFF	TGCAGCGTTGAGATCAACACTGAAGCTTTCTTT
NA	TRBV9	TRBJ2-5	NA	CASSVDPLGRETQYF	TGTGCCAGCAGCGTAGATCCCCTGGGGAGGGAGACCCAGTACTTC
NA	TRBV28	TRBJ1-1	NA	CASSFRVNTEAFF	TGTGCCAGCAGTTTTCGGGTGAACACTGAAGCTTTCTTT
NA	TRBV6-1	TRBJ1-2	NA	CATLRSGLYGYTF	TGTGCCACCCTCAGGTCCGGACTATATGGCTACACCTTC
NA	TRBV5-1	TRBJ2-7	NA	CASSFEPVGYEQYF	TGCGCCAGCAGCTTTGAGCCAGTGGGCTACGAGCAGTACTTC
NA	TRBV6-1	TRBJ2-5	NA	CASSGRAPGGGETQYF	TGTGCCAGCAGTGGCCGGGCCCCAGGAGGGGGAGAGACCCAGTACTTC
NA	TRBV29-1	TRBJ1-5	NA	CSVQGSNQPQHF	TGCAGCGTCCAGGGTAGCAATCAGCCCCAGCATTTT
few	TRBV6-5	TRBJ1-2	NA	CASSPNAGRYGYTF	TGTGCCAGCAGTCCCAATGCGGGGAGGTATGGCTACACCTTC
once	TRBV5-4	TRBJ2-7	NA	CASSFGRGMDEQYF	TGTGCCAGCAGCTTTGGTAGAGGGATGGACGAGCAGTACTTC
NA	TRBV2	TRBJ2-3	NA	CASTTNTDTQYF	TGTGCCAGCACAACTAACACAGATACGCAGTATTTT
NA	TRBV6-5	TRBJ1-1	NA	CASQAGYGNTEAFF	TGTGCCAGCCAAGCCGGGTACGGGAACACTGAAGCTTTCTTT
medium-sized	TRBV27	TRBJ1-1	NA	CASSLQGMGHTEAFF	TGTGCCAGCAGTCTCCAGGGGATGGGACACACTGAAGCTTTCTTT
NA	TRBV19	TRBJ1-3	NA	CASEGNTIYF	TGTGCCAGCGAAGGAAACACCATATATTTT
once	TRBV7-6	TRBJ2-2	TRBD1	CASSFGTGVFGELFF	TGTGCCAGCAGCTTCGGGACAGGGGTTTTTGGGGAGCTGTTTTTT
NA	TRBV11-2	TRBJ1-2	NA	CASSLVLGYTF	TGTGCCAGCAGCTTAGTACTCGGCTACACCTTC
NA	TRBV7-6	TRBJ2-3	TRBD2	CASSLVFPGGAADTQYF	TGTGCCAGCAGCTTAGTCTTCCCGGGGGGTGCTGCAGATACGCAGTATTTT
NA	TRBV7-8	TRBJ1-2	NA	CASSLTLYGYTF	TGTGCCAGCAGCTTAACTCTTTATGGCTACACCTTC
NA	TRBV2	TRBJ2-3	TRBD2	CATEDRGGEETQYF	TGTGCCACCGAAGACCGCGGGGGGGAGGAGACGCAGTATTTT
NA	TRBV7-6	TRBJ2-7	NA	CASSLGVYEQYF	TGTGCCAGCAGCTTAGGGGTGTACGAGCAGTACTTC
NA	TRBV7-2	TRBJ2-3	TRBD2	CASSLARAGGPTDTQYF	TGTGCCAGCAGCTTAGCGCGAGCGGGGGGGCCTACAGATACGCAGTATTTT
NA	TRBV9	TRBJ1-1	NA	CASSDRTGQGAFF	TGTGCCAGCAGCGATCGGACGGGCCAGGGAGCTTTCTTT
NA	TRBV4-2	TRBJ2-7	TRBD2	CASSQVAGGAPYEQYF	TGTGCCAGCAGCCAAGTAGCGGGAGGGGCGCCCTACGAGCAGTACTTC
medium-sized	TRBV30	TRBJ1-5	NA	CAWSVQANQPQHF	TGTGCCTGGAGTGTACAGGCAAATCAGCCCCAGCATTTT
NA	TRBV21-1	TRBJ1-4	NA	CASSKLSQGEKLFF	TGTGCCAGCAGCAAACTCTCCCAAGGGGAAAAACTGTTTTTT
once	TRBV23-1	TRBJ2-1	NA	CASSRAGGINGDEQFF	TGCGCCAGCAGTCGCGCCGGGGGCATAAATGGGGATGAGCAGTTCTTC